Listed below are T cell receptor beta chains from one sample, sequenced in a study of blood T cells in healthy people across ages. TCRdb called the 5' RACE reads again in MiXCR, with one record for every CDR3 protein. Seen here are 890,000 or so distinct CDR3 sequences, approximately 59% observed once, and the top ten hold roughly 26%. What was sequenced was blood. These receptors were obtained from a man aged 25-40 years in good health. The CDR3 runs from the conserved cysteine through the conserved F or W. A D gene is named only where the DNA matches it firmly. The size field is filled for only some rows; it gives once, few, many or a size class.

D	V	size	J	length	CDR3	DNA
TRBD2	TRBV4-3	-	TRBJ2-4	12	CASSQEGGDQYF	TGCGCCAGCAGCCAAGAGGGAGGGGACCAGTACTTC
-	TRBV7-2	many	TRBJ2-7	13	CASKPSSNGEQYF	TGTGCCAGCAAGCCCAGCTCCAATGGCGAGCAGTACTTC
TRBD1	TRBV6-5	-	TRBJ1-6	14	CASTRQGKDSPLHF	TGTGCCAGCACCAGACAGGGGAAGGATTCACCCCTCCACTTT
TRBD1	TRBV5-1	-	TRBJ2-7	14	CASSSGTDSYEQYF	TGTGCCAGCAGTTCAGGGACAGACTCATACGAACAGTACTTC
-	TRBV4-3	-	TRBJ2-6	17	CASSQDWPPSGANVLTF	TGCGCCAGCAGCCAAGACTGGCCTCCCTCTGGGGCCAACGTCCTGACTTTC
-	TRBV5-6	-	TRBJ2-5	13	CASTLRAGREQYF	TGTGCCAGCACCTTGCGCGCGGGCCGGGAGCAGTACTTC
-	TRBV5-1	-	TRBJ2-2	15	CASSLGPVNTGELFF	TGCGCCAGCAGCTTAGGTCCGGTGAACACCGGGGAGCTGTTTTTT
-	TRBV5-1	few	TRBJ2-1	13	CASSLMTNNEQFF	TGCGCCAGCAGCTTGATGACTAACAATGAGCAGTTCTTC
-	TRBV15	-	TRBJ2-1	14	CATSLGEGANEQFF	TGTGCCACCAGCTTGGGGGAGGGGGCGAATGAGCAGTTCTTC
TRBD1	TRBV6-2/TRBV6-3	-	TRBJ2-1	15	CASSADRGLYNEQFF	TGTGCCAGCAGCGCGGACAGGGGCCTCTACAATGAGCAGTTCTTC
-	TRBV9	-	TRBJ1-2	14	CASSPPGGFYGYTF	TGTGCCAGCAGCCCCCCGGGAGGTTTCTATGGCTACACCTTC
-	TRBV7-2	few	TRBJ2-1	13	CASSPETRNEQFF	TGTGCCAGCAGCCCCGAAACTAGGAATGAGCAGTTCTTC
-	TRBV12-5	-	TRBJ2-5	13	CASGSGATGTQYF	TGTGCTAGTGGTTCAGGGGCAACGGGGACCCAGTACTTC
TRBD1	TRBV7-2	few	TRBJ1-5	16	CASSEDRVSGNQPQHF	TGTGCCAGCAGCGAGGACAGGGTAAGCGGCAATCAGCCCCAGCATTTT
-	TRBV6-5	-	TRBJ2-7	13	CASSLGHTYEQYF	TGTGCCAGCAGCCTAGGACATACCTACGAGCAGTACTTC
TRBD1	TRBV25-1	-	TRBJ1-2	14	CASTSGTGAYGYTF	TGTGCCAGCACCTCCGGGACAGGCGCCTATGGCTACACCTTC
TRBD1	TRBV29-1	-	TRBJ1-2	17	CSVEARDREVTNYGYTF	TGCAGCGTTGAGGCCCGGGACAGGGAAGTTACTAACTATGGCTACACCTTC
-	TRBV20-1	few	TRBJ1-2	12	CSAGQKSYGYTF	TGCAGTGCTGGACAGAAGAGTTATGGCTACACCTTC
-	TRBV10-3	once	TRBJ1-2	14	CAIREGVANYGYTF	TGTGCCATCAGGGAGGGGGTTGCTAACTATGGCTACACCTTC
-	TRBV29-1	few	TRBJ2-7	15	CSVEVIRETSYEQYF	TGCAGCGTTGAAGTTATCAGGGAAACCTCCTACGAGCAGTACTTC
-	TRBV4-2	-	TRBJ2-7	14	CASSQSGRGYEQYF	TGTGCCAGCAGCCAAAGCGGCAGGGGCTACGAGCAGTACTTC
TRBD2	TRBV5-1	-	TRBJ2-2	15	CASSPRGVNTGELFF	TGCGCCAGCAGCCCGCGGGGGGTGAACACCGGGGAGCTGTTTTTT
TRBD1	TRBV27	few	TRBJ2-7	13	CASSRGTGNEQYF	TGTGCCAGCAGTCGGGGGACAGGGAACGAGCAGTACTTC
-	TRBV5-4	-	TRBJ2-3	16	CASSLLVGVHTDTQYF	TGTGCCAGCAGCTTGTTAGTGGGGGTACACACAGATACGCAGTATTTT
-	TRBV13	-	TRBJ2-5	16	CASSTYRDGSQETQYF	TGTGCCAGCAGCACATACCGGGACGGAAGCCAAGAGACCCAGTACTTC
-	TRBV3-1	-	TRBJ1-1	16	CASSQEVSQIGAEAFF	TGTGCCAGCAGCCAAGAAGTAAGCCAAATCGGGGCTGAAGCTTTCTTT
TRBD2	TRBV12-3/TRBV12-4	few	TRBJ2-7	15	CASSRRQAGGYEQYF	TGTGCCAGCAGTCGAAGACAGGCGGGGGGTTACGAGCAGTACTTC
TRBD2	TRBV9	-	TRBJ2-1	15	CASSESGGTNNEQFF	TGTGCCAGCAGCGAAAGCGGGGGAACTAACAATGAGCAGTTCTTC
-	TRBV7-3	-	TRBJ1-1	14	CASSHRGTAFEAFF	TGTGCCAGCAGCCATAGGGGGACGGCCTTTGAAGCTTTCTTT
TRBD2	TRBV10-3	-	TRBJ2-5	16	CAISESASGGQETQYF	TGTGCCATCAGTGAGTCGGCTAGCGGGGGGCAAGAGACCCAGTACTTC
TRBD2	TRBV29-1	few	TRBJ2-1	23	CSVEDRGIAGTDVTPRLYNEQFF	TGCAGCGTTGAAGATCGGGGAATAGCGGGGACCGATGTGACCCCTAGACTCTACAATGAGCAGTTCTTC
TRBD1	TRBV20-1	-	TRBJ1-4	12	CSLDRGNEKLFF	TGCAGTTTGGACAGGGGAAATGAAAAACTGTTTTTT
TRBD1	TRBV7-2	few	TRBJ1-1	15	CASSTRQGRWTEAFF	TGTGCCAGCAGCACCCGACAGGGGAGGTGGACTGAAGCTTTCTTT
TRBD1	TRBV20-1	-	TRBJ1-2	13	CSGGGQGVYGYTF	TGCAGTGGCGGAGGGCAGGGGGTCTATGGCTACACCTTC
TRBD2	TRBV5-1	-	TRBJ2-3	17	CASSLAPTSGVTDTQYF	TGCGCCAGCAGCTTGGCCCCAACTAGCGGGGTGACAGATACGCAGTATTTT
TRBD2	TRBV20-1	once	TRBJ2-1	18	CSAAGGGAGGLSYNEQFF	TGCAGTGCAGCCGGTGGTGGTGCGGGGGGGTTATCCTACAATGAGCAGTTCTTC
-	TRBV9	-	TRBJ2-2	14	CASAPGSPAGELFF	TGTGCCAGCGCTCCGGGGAGTCCCGCCGGGGAGCTGTTTTTT
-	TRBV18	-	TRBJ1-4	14	CASSRDGSNEKLFF	TGTGCCAGCTCAAGGGACGGCTCAAATGAAAAACTGTTTTTT
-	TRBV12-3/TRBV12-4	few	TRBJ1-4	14	CASSPQGANEKLFF	TGTGCCAGCTCACCACAGGGCGCTAATGAAAAACTGTTTTTT
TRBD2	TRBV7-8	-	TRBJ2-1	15	CASIKARGGNNEQFF	TGTGCCAGCATCAAAGCTCGGGGGGGCAACAATGAGCAGTTCTTC
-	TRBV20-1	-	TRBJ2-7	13	CSASPDGPYEQYF	TGCAGTGCGAGCCCCGACGGACCCTACGAGCAGTACTTC
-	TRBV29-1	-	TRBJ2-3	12	CSVEEGGDTQYF	TGCAGCGTTGAGGAGGGGGGCGATACGCAGTATTTT
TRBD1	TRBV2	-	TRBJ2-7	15	CASRGGTGITYEQYF	TGTGCCAGCAGGGGAGGGACAGGGATCACCTACGAGCAGTACTTC
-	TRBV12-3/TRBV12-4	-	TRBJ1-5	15	CASSFGATSNQPQHF	TGTGCCAGCAGTTTCGGGGCCACTAGCAATCAGCCCCAGCATTTT
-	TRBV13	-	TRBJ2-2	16	CASSLPGTPNTGELFF	TGTGCCAGCAGCTTACCGGGGACTCCGAACACCGGGGAGCTGTTTTTT
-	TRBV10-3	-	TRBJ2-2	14	CAINRQADTGELFF	TGTGCCATCAACCGACAGGCTGACACCGGGGAGCTGTTTTTT
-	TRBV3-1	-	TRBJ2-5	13	CATQGTNQETQYF	TGTGCCACCCAGGGGACAAACCAAGAGACCCAGTACTTC
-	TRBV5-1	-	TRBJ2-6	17	CASSLGRGAGGANVLTF	TGCGCCAGCAGCTTGGGCAGGGGCGCCGGTGGGGCCAACGTCCTGACTTTC
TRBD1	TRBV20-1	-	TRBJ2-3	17	CSAIDRERGRGTDTQYF	TGCAGTGCTATCGACAGGGAGAGGGGAAGAGGCACAGATACGCAGTATTTT
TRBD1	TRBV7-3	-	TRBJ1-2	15	CASSSTPGQGASYTF	TGTGCCAGCAGCTCGACCCCGGGACAGGGGGCAAGCTACACCTTC
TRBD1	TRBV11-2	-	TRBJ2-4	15	CASRLRSQGAGEQYF	TGTGCCAGCAGGTTACGAAGTCAGGGGGCAGGGGAGCAGTACTTC
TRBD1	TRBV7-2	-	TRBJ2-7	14	CASSLSQGDYEQYF	TGTGCCAGCAGCTTATCTCAGGGGGACTACGAGCAGTACTTC
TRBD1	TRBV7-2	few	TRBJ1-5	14	CASSLPGGFQPQHF	TGTGCCAGCAGCTTACCAGGGGGCTTTCAGCCCCAGCATTTT
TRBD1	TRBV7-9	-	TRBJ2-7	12	CASKPGGGEQYF	TGTGCCAGCAAGCCAGGGGGCGGCGAGCAGTACTTC
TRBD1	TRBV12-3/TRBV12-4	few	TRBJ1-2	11	CASSFYRGPTF	TGTGCCAGCAGTTTTTACAGGGGGCCCACCTTC
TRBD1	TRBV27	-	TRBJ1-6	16	CASSRDPGQGNSPLHF	TGTGCCAGCAGTCGTGACCCGGGACAGGGTAATTCACCCCTCCACTTT
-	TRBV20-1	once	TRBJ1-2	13	CSAGLPGFYGCTF	-
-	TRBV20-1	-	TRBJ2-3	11	CSLGTGSVEYF	TGCAGTTTGGGAACAGGGTCGGTGGAGTATTTT